What follows describes a single TCR beta chain. The antigen remains undetermined. The data are from a study of cytomegalovirus exposure and HLA in healthy donors. Study-level findings and limits: Confirmation in vitro established that a few CMV-associated chains were specific for CMV antigens. Analysis was performed later, and it showed HLA-associated TCR beta chains to be more clonally expanded than equally common others.

The primer mix had 60 Vbeta and 13 Jbeta primers. Using immunoSEQ multiplex PCR, the repertoire was profiled, and TCRdb retains in-frame clones only, with some absent. The sample shows 65,000 to 95,000 clones, over 75% of them seen only once. V was shortened by 1 base and J by 1 base, with 10 bases between the two germline ends. Germline V gene lookup returns CDR1 SGDLS and CDR2 YYNGEE. CDR3 length equals 15 residues. The TCR was taken from a human donor in good health. The sequencing sample was made of PBMCs. V and J are TRBV9 and TRBJ2-3, with D maybe TRBD2 (6 bases). CDR3 nucleotide sequence: TGTGCCAGCAGCGTATTGGGCGGGGGCACAGATACGCAGTATTTT. Its protein is CASSVLGGGTDTQYF.